Below, 19 T cell receptor beta chains from the same sample are listed, as sequenced in a study of T cell clones after liver transplantation. The data were produced by immunoSEQ multiplex PCR, yet TCRdb's version contains in-frame clones alone and is incomplete. The sample yields around 110,000 clones, less than 95% seen once. The sample in question was CD4+ T cells from blood, obtained 12 months after liver transplant. The receptors shown here come from a human patient who received a liver transplant. Among the T cells, some may be from the graft donor.

A word on this clone: The same CDR3 is also encoded by other DNA sequences in this sample. This chain joins TRBV19 and TRBJ1-5; D is uncertain. V was pared by 1 base and J by 1 base, with 5 bases between. The CDR3 consists of 14 residues. Germline loops: CDR1 LNHDA, CDR2 SQIVND (reference sequence). CDR3 protein: CASSIAGSNQPQHF. The CDR3 bases are TGTGCCAGTAGTATAGCTGGAAGCAATCAGCCCCAGCATTTT. Full variable domain (rest looked up from reference TRBV19 and TRBJ1-5): DGGITQSPKYLFRKEGQNVTLSCEQNLNHDAMYWYRQDPGQGLRLIYYSQIVNDFQKGDIAEGYSVSREKKESFPLTVTSAQKNPTAFYLCASSIAGSNQPQHFGDGTRLSIL.

This chain joins TRBV28 and TRBJ2-3; TRBD2 aligns across 8 bases. Germline loops: CDR1 MDHEN, CDR2 SYDVKM. V shed 5 bases, J shed 3 bases, and the junction held 4 bases outside the gene matches. The CDR3 has 14 residues. The CDR3 DNA reads TGTGCCAGCAGTCCGGGGGGGTGGACAGATACGCAGTATTTT. It is translated as CASSPGGWTDTQYF.

As to this clone: Other DNA sequences from this sample encode an identical CDR3 as well. This sequence joins TRBV11-2 and TRBJ2-2; D remains unclear. Per the germline V gene, CDR1 is SGHAT and CDR2 is FQNNGV. V was pared by 0 bases and J by 3 bases, with 5 bases between. The CDR3 length is 14 residues. In nucleotides, the CDR3 is TGTGCCAGCAGCTTAGATCGAGACACCGGGGAGCTGTTTTTT. Protein: CASSLDRDTGELFF. Full variable domain (remainder filled in from reference TRBV11-2 and TRBJ2-2): EAGVAQSPRYKIIEKRQSVAFWCNPISGHATLYWYQQILGQGPKLLIQFQNNGVVDDSQLPKDRFSAERLKGVDSTLKIQPAKLEDSAVYLCASSLDRDTGELFFGEGSRLTVL.

There are a few counts of this clone. The chain links TRBV7-8 to TRBJ1-2; the match to TRBD1 covers 10 bases. The length of the CDR3 is 15 residues. The germline V gene has CDR1 SGHVS and CDR2 FQNEAQ. V dropped 3 bases and J dropped 2; count of bases not matched to a gene: 3. CDR3 region: CASSLWGQGNYGYTF. DNA of the CDR3: TGTGCCAGCAGCTTGTGGGGACAGGGGAACTATGGCTACACCTTC.

The chain carries TRBV9 and TRBJ2-7; tentatively, D is TRBD2 (5 bases). The germline CDR1 and CDR2 sequences are SGDLS and YYNGEE. The CDR3 has 14 amino acids. Between the trimmed V and J ends, which lost 3 bases and 1 base, there was a span of 11 bases. In DNA, the CDR3 is TGTGCCAGCAGCGAGGGAGACGGTTCCTACGAGCAGTACTTC. As protein: CASSEGDGSYEQYF.

The chain has TRBV5-1 and TRBJ1-4, with 9 bases lining up with TRBD1. The CDR3 loop spans 15 amino acids. The germline V gene encodes CDR1 SGHRS and CDR2 YFSETQ. V was pared by 2 bases and J by 3 bases, with 2 bases of the junction left unmatched. The CDR3: CASSLQGAANEKLFF. The CDR3 bases are TGCGCCAGCAGCTTACAGGGGGCAGCTAATGAAAAACTGTTTTTT.

This sequence joins TRBV9 and TRBJ2-1; perhaps TRBD2 as D (6 bases). Trimming pared 4 bases from V and 1 base from J, leaving 15 bases between. CDR1 is SGDLS and CDR2 is YYNGEE in the germline V gene. The length of the CDR3 is 16 residues. CDR3: CASSPIAANSYNEQFF. The CDR3 coding sequence is TGTGCCAGCAGCCCTATAGCGGCCAATTCCTACAATGAGCAGTTCTTC. Looking up the rest from reference TRBV9 and TRBJ2-1 gives the full variable domain: DSGVTQTPKHLITATGQRVTLRCSPRSGDLSVYWYQQSLDQGLQFLIQYYNGEERAKGNILERFSAQQFPDLHSELNLSSLELGDSALYFCASSPIAANSYNEQFFGPGTRLTVL.

The rearrangement uses TRBV19 and TRBJ2-5; D is ambiguous. Per germline, CDR1 LNHDA and CDR2 SQIVND (reference sequence). The CDR3 length is 13 residues. V shed 4 bases and J shed 2 bases, with 8 bases lying between them. The CDR3: CASSRAAQETQYF. CDR3 coding DNA: TGTGCCAGTAGTAGGGCAGCTCAAGAGACCCAGTACTTC.

CDR3 DNA: TGTGCCAGCTCACGCGAGGGTAACACCGGGGAGCTGTTTTTT. The encoded protein is CASSREGNTGELFF. This rearrangement joins TRBV18 to TRBJ2-2; perhaps TRBD2 as D (5 bases). The ends were cut back, 4 bases at V and 2 bases at J, with 8 bases in the middle. The CDR3 covers 14 residues. Germline CDR1 and CDR2: KGHSH and LQKENI.

J is TRBJ2-3 and V is TRBV12-5, with TRBD1 as a possible D gene (6 bases). CDR1 and CDR2 from the germline V gene are LGHNT and FRNRAP. The CDR3 is 13 amino acids. The V end lost 10 bases, the J end lost 6 bases, and 17 bases lay between the germline ends. This chain's CDR3 is CAIAVGGSDTQYF. The CDR3 DNA reads TGTGCTATTGCGGTAGGGGGATCGGATACGCAGTATTTT. Full variable domain (outside the CDR3, taken from reference TRBV12-5 and TRBJ2-3): DARVTQTPRHKVTEMGQEVTMRCQPILGHNTVFWYRQTMMQGLELLAYFRNRAPLDDSGMPKDRFSAEMPDATLATLKIQPSEPRDSAVYFCAIAVGGSDTQYFGPGTRLTVL.

The chain recombines TRBV18 with TRBJ2-1; D possibly corresponds to TRBD2 (5 bases). The CDR3 length is 15 residues. Per the germline V gene, CDR1 is KGHSH and CDR2 is LQKENI. V lost 6 bases, J lost 6 bases, and 18 bases lay in between. CDR3 sequence (DNA): TGTGCCAGCTCCTCCGCCGGAGATGCGGGCAATGAGCAGTTCTTC. Translation: CASSSAGDAGNEQFF.

The sample holds one count of this clone. The chain links TRBV2 to TRBJ1-5, with TRBD1 matching 8 bases. V gave up 6 bases and J gave up 7 bases; unmatched junction bases: 8. The CDR3 is 14 amino acids. The V gene's germline CDR1 is SNHLY and CDR2 FYNNEI. CDR3: CASRLDREGQPQHF. Written as DNA, the CDR3 is TGTGCCAGCAGATTGGACAGGGAGGGGCAGCCCCAGCATTTT.

In this sample, this clone turned up a few times. The chain is built from TRBV19 and TRBJ2-1; no clear D gene. In germline, CDR1 is LNHDA, CDR2 SQIVND (reference sequence). V lost 5 bases and J lost 8, with 10 bases in between. The CDR3 length is 12 residues. CDR3 sequence reads: CASSLFADEQFF. The CDR3 DNA reads as TGTGCCAGTAGTTTGTTTGCTGATGAGCAGTTCTTC.

The V call is TRBV12-5, the J call TRBJ2-7, with TRBD1 matching over 8 bases. In germline, CDR1 is LGHNT, CDR2 FRNRAP. V lost 9 bases to trimming and J lost 2 bases; unmatched junction nucleotides: 6. CDR3 length equals 13 residues. Written as DNA, the CDR3 is TGTGCTAGCCAACGGACAGGGACCTACGAGCAGTACTTC. Protein sequence: CASQRTGTYEQYF. The whole variable domain, filled in from reference TRBV12-5 and TRBJ2-7, reads DARVTQTPRHKVTEMGQEVTMRCQPILGHNTVFWYRQTMMQGLELLAYFRNRAPLDDSGMPKDRFSAEMPDATLATLKIQPSEPRDSAVYFCASQRTGTYEQYFGPGTRLTVT.

The rearrangement links TRBV7-2 to TRBJ2-5; D may be TRBD1 or TRBD2 (5 bases each). The ends were cut back, 5 bases at V and 9 bases at J, with 19 bases in the middle. This CDR3 is built from 14 residues. The germline V gene encodes CDR1 SGHTA and CDR2 FQGNSA. The CDR3 loop is CASSPRGRSVAQYF. DNA of the CDR3: TGTGCCAGCAGCCCGAGGGGACGGTCAGTAGCCCAGTACTTC.

The chain couples TRBV11-2 to TRBJ2-1; 7 bases fit TRBD1. The CDR3 is 15 amino acids. Trimming removed 1 base from V and 9 bases from J; junction bases left unmatched: 9. Germline V CDR1 and CDR2: SGHAT, FQNNGV. CDR3 amino acids: CASSLVPMTGREQFF. The CDR3 region has the DNA TGTGCCAGCAGCTTAGTCCCAATGACAGGGCGTGAGCAGTTCTTC.

The V gene is TRBV6-5, the J gene TRBJ2-1; D ambiguous. This CDR3 comprises 15 residues. Germline V gene lookup returns CDR1 MNHEY and CDR2 SVGAGI. V was pared by 0 bases and J by 2 bases, with 8 bases between. In DNA form, the CDR3 reads TGTGCCAGCAGTTACTCCGCCCCAGCCTACAATGAGCAGTTCTTC. As protein: CASSYSAPAYNEQFF.

This chain links TRBV9 with TRBJ1-1, with D unresolved. The CDR3 loop spans 15 amino acids. V lost 0 bases, J lost 1 base, and 10 bases lay in between. CDR1 and CDR2 (germline): SGDLS, YYNGEE. The CDR3 DNA is TGTGCCAGCAGCGTAGGACCACCAGGGAACACTGAAGCTTTCTTT. This translates into CASSVGPPGNTEAFF.

V usage is TRBV28 and J usage is TRBJ2-1, with 8 bases that match TRBD2. V was pared by 6 bases and J by 15 bases, with 16 bases of the junction left unmatched. The CDR3 has 14 amino acids. Germline CDR1 is MDHEN and CDR2 is SYDVKM. Here the CDR3 reads CASSPGGRSGIGFF. CDR3 in DNA: TGTGCCAGCAGCCCGGGAGGGCGTAGCGGGATAGGGTTCTTC.